The 15 T cell receptor beta chains below were found in one sample sequenced in a study of cytomegalovirus exposure and HLA in healthy donors. The PCR used 60 Vbeta and 13 Jbeta primers. Clones were read by immunoSEQ multiplex PCR, and TCRdb kept only the in-frame ones, dropping some. This table holds approximately 190,000 clones, roughly 80% found once. The specimen was PBMCs. These receptors came from a man aged 40-50 years in good health and CMV-seropositive.

This chain uses TRBV28 with TRBJ2-5, with a weak D call TRBD1 (5 bases). The end of the DNA aligns better with TRBJ2-7, so the J call may be wrong. The CDR3 consists of 13 residues. Germline lookup yields CDR1 MDHEN and CDR2 SYDVKM. The CDR3, as DNA: TGTGCCAGCAGCATTTACCAGGGCCACGAGCAGTACTTC. This gives the protein CASSIYQGHEQYF.

This clone appeared a single time. The V and J genes are TRBV7-3 and TRBJ2-6; D gene unclear. The germline CDR1 and CDR2 sequences are SGHTA and FQGTGA. The V end was cut by 5 bases, the J end by 4 bases, with 18 bases between. The CDR3 totals 17 residues. The CDR3 spells CASSPVNLGSGANVLTF. The CDR3 DNA sequence: TGTGCCAGCAGCCCGGTTAATCTAGGATCCGGGGCCAACGTCCTGACTTTC.

This clone was counted between two and nine times. The chain has TRBV4-1 and TRBJ1-2; 10 positions agree with TRBD1. The V gene's germline CDR1 is MGHRA and CDR2 YSYEKL. V lost 2 bases, J lost 6 bases, and 6 bases stayed unmatched. The CDR3 is 15 residues long. As DNA, the CDR3 is TGCGCCAGCAGCCAACCGGGACAGGGGAAGGATGGCTACACCTTC. Encoded protein: CASSQPGQGKDGYTF.

The chain joins TRBV19 to TRBJ2-5; 14 positions match TRBD2. With V trimmed by 7 bases and J by 1 base, 5 bases remained unmatched. CDR3 length: 16 residues. Germline-derived CDR1 and CDR2 are LNHDA and SQIVND (reference sequence). This CDR3 is CASTQGLAGAQETQYF. CDR3 in DNA: TGTGCCAGTACCCAGGGACTAGCGGGGGCCCAAGAGACCCAGTACTTC. The whole variable domain, filled in from reference TRBV19 and TRBJ2-5, reads DGGITQSPKYLFRKEGQNVTLSCEQNLNHDAMYWYRQDPGQGLRLIYYSQIVNDFQKGDIAEGYSVSREKKESFPLTVTSAQKNPTAFYLCASTQGLAGAQETQYFGPGTRLLVL.

V gene TRBV2 combines with J gene TRBJ2-3; TRBD1 matches at 8 bases. Losses at the gene ends were 3 bases for V and 0 bases for J; bases not matched to a gene: 2. Looked up from germline, CDR1 is SNHLY and CDR2 is FYNNEI. This CDR3 has 15 residues. This chain's CDR3 is CASSETGVSTDTQYF. CDR3 DNA sequence: TGTGCCAGCAGTGAGACAGGGGTGAGCACAGATACGCAGTATTTT.

The V call is TRBV5-6, the J call TRBJ2-2; no clear D gene. CDR1 SGHDT and CDR2 YYEEEE come from the germline V gene. V was cut by 2 bases and J by 4 bases, with 9 bases left in between. The CDR3 has 14 residues. This chain's CDR3 is CASSLSPGTGELFF. CDR3 in DNA: TGTGCCAGCAGCTTAAGCCCCGGCACCGGGGAGCTGTTTTTT.

The chain couples TRBV29-1 to TRBJ2-2; D possibly corresponds to TRBD2 (5 bases). Germline V gene sequence: CDR1 SQVTM, CDR2 ANQGSEA. The CDR3 loop spans 15 amino acids. The ends were cut back, 5 bases at V and 4 bases at J, with 17 bases in the middle. CDR3 protein: CSVSGIRAGTGELFF. The DNA for the CDR3 is TGCAGCGTTAGCGGTATTAGAGCTGGCACCGGGGAGCTGTTTTTT.

The CDR3 protein is CASSQGGKNEKLFF. CDR3 nucleotide sequence: TGTGCCAGCAGTCAAGGGGGCAAGAATGAAAAACTGTTTTTT. V gene TRBV7-8 combines with J gene TRBJ1-4, with 7 bases lining up with TRBD1. There are 14 residues in the CDR3. V was pared by 6 bases and J by 5 bases, with 6 bases of the junction left unmatched. Looked up from germline, CDR1 is SGHVS and CDR2 is FQNEAQ.

This clone has more than one count but fewer than ten. The V and J genes are TRBV2 and TRBJ1-2; TRBD1 matches 9 bases. The CDR3 contains 15 residues. Germline lookup yields CDR1 SNHLY and CDR2 FYNNEI. V trimming: 6 bases; J trimming: 1 base; junction bases outside the gene matches: 6. The CDR3 coding sequence is TGTGCCAGCAGACGAGGGACAGGGCTTAACTATGGCTACACCTTC. This sequence encodes CASRRGTGLNYGYTF.

This sequence joins TRBV15 and TRBJ1-6; D unresolved. The CDR3 length is 15 residues. The germline CDR1 and CDR2 sequences are LNHNV and YYDKDF (reference sequence). V lost 1 base, J lost 7 bases, and 11 bases lay in between. CDR3 residues: CATSRAASPNSPLHF. CDR3 nucleotide sequence: TGTGCCACCAGCAGAGCTGCGTCACCAAATTCACCCCTCCACTTT. Together with reference TRBV15 and TRBJ1-6, the CDR3 gives the full variable domain: DAMVIQNPRYQVTQFGKPVTLSCSQTLNHNVMYWYQQKSSQAPKLLFHYYDKDFNNEADTPDNFQSRRPNTSFCFLDIRSPGLGDTAMYLCATSRAASPNSPLHFGNGTRLTVT.

The chain uses TRBV4-1 and TRBJ1-4; D not certain. Germline V gene sequence: CDR1 MGHRA, CDR2 YSYEKL. Trimming stripped 4 bases from V and 0 bases from J, with 15 bases between. There are 17 residues in the CDR3. The CDR3 DNA is TGCGCCAGCAGCCCCTCTGGGTGGGGAGCAACTAATGAAAAACTGTTTTTT. Amino acid sequence: CASSPSGWGATNEKLFF.

This sequence joins TRBV6-5 and TRBJ2-1; 12 nucleotides agree with TRBD2. J gave up 9 bases and V 5 bases, and 5 bases lay outside the gene matches. Germline-derived CDR1 and CDR2 are MNHEY and SVGAGI. The CDR3 contains 14 residues. In DNA form, the CDR3 reads TGTGCCAGCAGTACGACTAGCGGGGGTGGTGAGCAGTTCTTC. As protein: CASSTTSGGGEQFF.

The chain recombines TRBV7-9 with TRBJ2-2; TRBD1 might be the D (6 bases). The CDR3 is made up of 14 amino acids. V shed 5 bases and J shed 2 bases, with 9 bases lying between them. In germline, CDR1 is SEHNR, CDR2 FQNEAQ (reference sequence). The CDR3 bases are TGTGCCAGCAGCGGACAGAGAAACACCGGGGAGCTGTTTTTT. Translated, it gives CASSGQRNTGELFF.

This sequence joins TRBV5-6 and TRBJ1-1; D is ambiguous. Germline V gene data show CDR1 as SGHDT and CDR2 as YYEEEE. V dropped 4 bases and J dropped 3 bases, with 16 bases sitting between them. There are 15 residues in the CDR3. The CDR3 DNA reads TGTGCCAGCAGCGGACGAAGGAGCGGGGACACTGAAGCTTTCTTT. It yields the protein CASSGRRSGDTEAFF.

The chain combines TRBV11-2 with TRBJ2-5; 8 bases agree with TRBD2. Germline V gives CDR1 SGHAT, CDR2 FQNNGV. The CDR3 length is 15 residues. J was trimmed by 3 bases and V by 1 base; bases with no gene match: 4. Here the CDR3 DNA reads TGTGCCAGCAGCTTAGTTACTAGCGGAGAAGAGACCCAGTACTTC. Its protein product is CASSLVTSGEETQYF.